This T cell receptor (beta chain) was sequenced in a study of neurological immune-mediated disorders (dated by TCRdb to the late 2010s). Some background on the complete study: Among the roughly 35 multiple sclerosis patients, relapsing-remitting MS accounted for about 31 and secondary progressive MS accounted for 3. The roughly 110 TCR-beta libraries included longitudinal samples, technical triplicates and paired sorted CD4+ and CD8+ T-cell subsets alongside PBMC samples. Of the 65 to 70 subjects in the cohort, some 15 were HAM/TSP patients, some 35 were multiple sclerosis patients, and 20 were healthy controls. The study compared peripheral blood TCR-beta repertoires of HTLV-I-associated myelopathy (HAM/TSP) patients, multiple sclerosis patients and healthy controls using UMI-based sequencing.

Unsorted PBMC libraries were generated from 2 million PBMCs stored in RNAlater at -80 °C until RNA extraction. Multiple sclerosis patients were enrolled in a US clinical protocol evaluating disease progression by magnetic resonance imaging. Peripheral blood was subjected to Ficoll-Hypaque density gradient centrifugation to isolate PBMCs, which were then cryopreserved in liquid nitrogen. The germline V gene provides CDR1 SGHTA and CDR2 FQGNSA. The CDR3 numbers 14 residues from cysteine through phenylalanine. Only the CDR3 DNA is retained, 42 bases long and in frame from the first base. V and J lose 2 bases and 9 bases, and a span of 15 bases separates them. Notes on this clonotype: It has no known antigen specificity. It may be a read error: a sequence one base away is much more abundant.

Broad study findings and their caveats: Expanded clones from different subjects shared no identical CDR3 amino acid sequences, which suggests that TCR-beta repertoires were private in all groups. Phylogenetic analysis grouped repertoires from 18 of 34 MS patients into a cluster of related CDR3 sequences, suggesting a possible repertoire-level signature. The MS cluster was not associated with any clinical or MRI features, and the authors stated that larger cohorts are needed. TCR clonal expansion was greatest in HAM/TSP patients and smallest in MS patients, who ranked below even healthy controls.

cDNA was synthesized by template-switch 5'RACE using a primer with a 10-nucleotide random unique molecular identifier that tagged each TCR transcript. Every sequencing run yielded over 190 million TCR-beta sequences covering 15-18 subjects. The RNeasy kit was used for extraction of total RNA. The KAPA Real-time Library Amplification kit was used to amplify TCR-beta VDJ regions with primers for the TCR constant region and the 5'RACE anchor. Sample indexes and Illumina adaptors were added in a first PCR, after which library yield was increased in a second PCR. After Ampure bead purification, the roughly 650 bp TCR product was size-selected on a 2% E-gel SizeSelection system. Library quality was checked on a Bioanalyzer, concentration was measured with Qubit, and libraries were quantified with the Kapa Library Quantification kit before pooling. An Illumina HiSeq 2500 sequenced the libraries paired-end 2 x 150 bp. To increase sequence diversity, 25-30% phiX was spiked into each library pool. From the authors' description of their analysis: Quality-filtered reads were processed with the UMI-based MiGEC pipeline, and over 80% of raw TCR sequences were removed by the MiGEC pipeline during error correction. IMGT germline references were used for alignment of VDJ genes, and clonotypes were defined by a unique CDR3 amino acid sequence together with V-J genes. Clonal expansion, Shannon diversity and CDR3 relatedness were evaluated with VDJtools (CalcPairwiseDistances, ClusterSamples), while phylogenetic trees were built in CLCbio workbench. A clone was classed as expanded if it had 8 or more unique UMIs, a cutoff based on coefficient-of-variation modelling across technical triplicates. TCRdb passed the public sequencing reads through fastp at Q25 and MiXCR, retaining productive beta sequences. Each CDR3 protein gets just one entry, which takes the most common genes and DNA from the rows behind it. These V and J calls derive from TCRdb rather than the authors' analysis. This sample holds approximately 65,000 distinct CDR3 sequences; approximately 4.2% were observed only once. The top ten clonotypes cover roughly 2.6% of the sample.

The TCR sequence derives from a man aged 50 to 59 with multiple sclerosis. The sample was PBMCs. The receptor chain draws on TRBV7-2 and TRBJ2-3; the D gene assignment is perhaps TRBD1 or TRBD2, with each matching 7 bases. The CDR3 loop reads CASSLTQGGQTQYF. The DNA reads TGTGCCAGCAGCTTAACGCAGGGGGGGCAAACGCAGTATTTT.